This T cell receptor (beta chain) was captured in a study of OX40 agonist ivuxolimab in advanced cancers. Study-level information: An agonistic human IgG2 monoclonal antibody against OX40 (CD134) was given. The study gave patients intravenous ivuxolimab at 0.01 to 10 mg/kg every 2 weeks. The diagnoses of dose-escalation patients were hepatocellular carcinoma, melanoma, renal cell or head and neck cancer.

Looked up from germline, CDR1 is SGHTA and CDR2 is FQGNSA. The CDR3 has 16 amino acids. The J segment lost 4 bases and the V segment lost 0 bases, leaving 9 bases of the junction unmatched. In this sample, this clone turned up once. The antigen is not known. Generated by immunoSEQ multiplex PCR, the TCRdb table keeps only in-frame clones and is missing some. The sample gives tens of thousands of clones, more than 80% of which show up once; roughly 13% is in the top ten. General study findings and limits: No antigen was identified for the clonally expanded peripheral T cells.

The chain uses TRBV7-2 and TRBJ2-7; 7 bases fit TRBD2. The source was CD4+ or CD8+ T cells sorted from blood, collected in a trial of the OX40 agonist ivuxolimab. The clonotype comes from an adult with an advanced solid tumor such as melanoma, head and neck, liver or kidney cancer. The DNA for the CDR3 is TGTGCCAGCAGCTTAGCAGCTAGCGGCCAACCTTACGAGCAGTACTTC. This encodes CASSLAASGQPYEQYF.